This TCR beta chain originates from a study of early T cells in non-severe SARS-CoV-2 infection. On the study more broadly: Bulk RNA isolated from unsorted whole blood underwent sequencing; chains were not paired. Overall study findings and caveats: VDJdb matching, biased toward anti-spike CD8 responses, missed private and CD4 specificities.

Molecules of cDNA were individually given unique molecular identifiers that were attached to them. One entry per CDR3 protein results from TCRdb running MiXCR on the 5' RACE reads. The table records 70,000 to 75,000 distinct CDR3 sequences, about 12% of them present only once. This clonotype was recorded many times. Its specificity is not known. The TCR originated in an adult who was a healthcare worker with PCR-confirmed SARS-CoV-2 infection or an uninfected control (not recorded which). The sequenced material came from whole blood.

CDR3 loop: CASSPGGAGEKLFF. The CDR3 coding sequence is TGCGCCAGCAGCCCAGGGGGCGCCGGTGAAAAACTGTTTTTT. The chain combines TRBV5-1 with TRBJ1-4, with 8 bases aligning to TRBD1. This CDR3 has 14 residues. Germline loops: CDR1 SGHRS, CDR2 YFSETQ. J lost 7 bases, V lost 4 bases, and 6 bases had no gene match.